One and the same sample provided the 2 T cell receptor beta chains below, sequenced in a study of cytomegalovirus exposure and HLA in healthy donors (dated by TCRdb to about 2017). Receptor libraries were prepared by the immunoSEQ multiplex PCR assay. TCRdb provides this immuneACCESS table in a form limited to in-frame rearrangements. Some clones are lacking; in checked studies, under half of them reflect an unresolved V gene, and why the rest are absent is not known. The sample data list 250,000 to 400,000 clones, and roughly 88% of these were observed just once. Of the sample, over 0.9% falls within the top ten clones. The material sequenced was PBMCs. The source is a man between 25 and 39 years old in good health and CMV-seronegative.

The chain joins TRBV6-6 to TRBJ1-1; D is unclear. CDR3 length: 14 residues. Trimming cost V 5 bases and J 4 bases, with 14 bases left between them. Germline CDR1 reads MNHNY; CDR2 reads SVGAGI (reference sequence). CDR3 DNA sequence: TGTGCCAGCAGTCTCGGGGTCGCGGGCACTGAAGCTTTCTTT. Its protein product is CASSLGVAGTEAFF.

V and J are TRBV11-2 and TRBJ1-3, with D perhaps matching TRBD1 (5 bases). Trimming pared 3 bases from V and 11 bases from J, leaving 11 bases between. CDR1 and CDR2 from the germline V gene are SGHAT and FQNNGV. The CDR3 runs 12 residues. DNA for the CDR3: TGTGCCAGCAGCTTTTCCTTGGGGCCCATATATTTT. This codes for CASSFSLGPIYF. The full variable domain, in which reference TRBV11-2 and TRBJ1-3 provide the parts outside the CDR3, is EAGVAQSPRYKIIEKRQSVAFWCNPISGHATLYWYQQILGQGPKLLIQFQNNGVVDDSQLPKDRFSAERLKGVDSTLKIQPAKLEDSAVYLCASSFSLGPIYFGEGSWLTVV.